The clone carrying this T cell receptor beta chain was observed a few times. CDR3 size: 15 residues. V was pared by 0 bases and J by 2 bases, with 12 bases between. Germline V CDR1 and CDR2: SGHRS, YFSETQ. This record belongs to a study of T cells in Graves' hyperthyroidism and ophthalmopathy. There were TCR beta CDR3 regions amplified from RNA transcripts. RT-PCR in the first round (using the HTBI primer set) targeted the TCR CDR3. TCRdb re-called the multiplex PCR reads through MiXCR, storing one row per CDR3 protein. This sample has some 300,000 distinct CDR3 sequences, with more than 10% found just once.

The sequence derives from a woman in her thirties with Graves' hyperthyroidism that later progressed to Graves' ophthalmopathy. The chain combines TRBV5-1 with TRBJ2-7; D perhaps matches TRBD1 (5 bases). The sequencing sample was made of blood. The CDR3: CASSLATAGPYEQYF. CDR3 sequence (DNA): TGCGCCAGCAGCTTGGCCACGGCAGGGCCCTACGAGCAGTACTTC.